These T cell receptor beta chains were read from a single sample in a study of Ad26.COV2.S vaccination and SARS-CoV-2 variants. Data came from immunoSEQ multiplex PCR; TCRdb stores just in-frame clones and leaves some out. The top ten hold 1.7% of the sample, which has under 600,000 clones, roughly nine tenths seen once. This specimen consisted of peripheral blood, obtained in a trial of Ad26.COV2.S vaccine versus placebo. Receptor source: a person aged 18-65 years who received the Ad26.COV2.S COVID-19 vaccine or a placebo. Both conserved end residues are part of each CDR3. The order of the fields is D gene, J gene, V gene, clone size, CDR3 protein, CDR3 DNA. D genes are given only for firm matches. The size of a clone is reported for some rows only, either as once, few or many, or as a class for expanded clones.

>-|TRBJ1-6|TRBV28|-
CASSLPDLGISPLHF
TGTGCCAGCAGTTTGCCGGACCTGGGAATCTCACCCCTCCACTTT
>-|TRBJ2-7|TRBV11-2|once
CASSLAGQSYEQYF
TGTGCCAGCAGCCTCGCGGGACAGTCCTACGAGCAGTACTTC
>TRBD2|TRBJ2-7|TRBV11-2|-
CASSARLAGGYEQYF
TGTGCCAGCAGCGCCCGACTAGCGGGAGGCTACGAGCAGTACTTC
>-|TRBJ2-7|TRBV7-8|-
CASSLVETYYEQYF
TGTGCCAGCAGCTTAGTTGAAACTTACTACGAGCAGTACTTC
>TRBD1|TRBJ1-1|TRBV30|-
CAWDRDRGTEAFF
TGTGCCTGGGATCGGGACAGGGGGACTGAAGCTTTCTTT
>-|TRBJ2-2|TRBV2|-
CASSAYTNTGELFF
TGTGCCAGCAGTGCCTACACGAACACCGGGGAGCTGTTTTTT
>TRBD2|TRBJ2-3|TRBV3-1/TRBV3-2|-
CASSQAGTSSTAQYF
TGTGCCAGCAGCCAAGCCGGGACTAGCTCGACGGCGCAGTATTTT
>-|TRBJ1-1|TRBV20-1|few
CSGSLNTEAFF
TGCAGCGGGAGTCTGAACACTGAAGCTTTCTTT
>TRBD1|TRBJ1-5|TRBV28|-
CASSSGTGSNQPQHF
TGTGCCAGCAGTTCCGGGACAGGGAGCAATCAGCCCCAGCATTTT
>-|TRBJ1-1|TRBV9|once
CASSVAVGEGLAFF
TGTGCCAGCAGCGTAGCCGTCGGAGAGGGTTTAGCTTTCTTT
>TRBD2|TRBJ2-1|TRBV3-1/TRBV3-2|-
CASSPYGGVQQFF
TGTGCCAGCAGCCCCTACGGGGGGGTCCAGCAGTTCTTC
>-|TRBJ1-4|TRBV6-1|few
CASSDRGGDEKLFF
TGTGCCAGCAGTGACAGGGGTGGGGATGAAAAACTGTTTTTT
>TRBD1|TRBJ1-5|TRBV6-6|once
CATNIALGTENQPQHF
TGTGCCACCAATATAGCCCTGGGGACAGAGAATCAGCCCCAGCATTTT
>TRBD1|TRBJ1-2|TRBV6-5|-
CASSYGQGALLNGYTF
TGTGCCAGCAGTTATGGACAGGGGGCGCTTCTAAATGGCTACACCTTC
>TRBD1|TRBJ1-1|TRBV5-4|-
CASSLGRQGDPEAFF
TGTGCCAGCAGCTTGGGGAGACAGGGCGACCCTGAAGCTTTCTTT
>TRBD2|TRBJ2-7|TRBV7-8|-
CASSLAPATGLAKNEQYF
TGTGCCAGCAGCTTAGCCCCAGCCACTGGACTAGCGAAAAACGAGCAGTACTTC
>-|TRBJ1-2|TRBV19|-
CASSTQASNYGYTF
TGTGCCAGTAGTACACAGGCTTCTAACTATGGCTACACCTTC
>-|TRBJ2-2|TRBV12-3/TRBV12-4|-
CASRFLRAGELFF
TGTGCCAGCAGATTCCTGCGGGCCGGGGAGCTGTTTTTT
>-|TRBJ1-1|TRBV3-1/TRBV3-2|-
CASSQVSGLTEAFF
TGTGCCAGCAGCCAAGTCAGCGGGTTAACTGAAGCTTTCTTT
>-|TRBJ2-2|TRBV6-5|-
CASGTTNTGELFF
TGTGCCAGCGGGACAACTAACACCGGGGAGCTGTTTTTT
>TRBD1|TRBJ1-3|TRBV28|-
CASSSGTALPSGNTIYF
TGTGCCAGCAGTTCTGGGACAGCCTTACCCTCTGGAAACACCATATATTTT
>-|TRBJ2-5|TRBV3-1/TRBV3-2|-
CASSQDWGQQETQYF
TGTGCCAGCAGCCAAGATTGGGGGCAGCAAGAGACCCAGTACTTC
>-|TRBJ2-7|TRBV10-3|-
CAISESFEQYF
TGTGCCATCAGTGAGTCTTTCGAGCAGTACTTC
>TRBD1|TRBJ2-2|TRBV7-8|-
CASSSGQGASGELFF
TGTGCCAGCAGCTCGGGACAGGGGGCGTCCGGGGAGCTGTTTTTT
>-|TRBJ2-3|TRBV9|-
CASSGPRSGGADTQYF
TGTGCCAGCAGCGGGCCCAGGTCCGGAGGAGCAGATACGCAGTATTTT
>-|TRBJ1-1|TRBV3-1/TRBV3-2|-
CASSQERGGVGNTEAFF
TGTGCCAGCAGCCAAGAGAGGGGAGGGGTAGGGAACACTGAAGCTTTCTTT
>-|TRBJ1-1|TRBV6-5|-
CASRKGLVAEAFF
TGTGCCAGCAGAAAGGGGCTGGTGGCTGAAGCTTTCTTT
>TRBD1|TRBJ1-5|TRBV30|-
CAWSPGQGNQPQHF
TGTGCCTGGAGTCCGGGACAGGGGAATCAGCCCCAGCATTTT
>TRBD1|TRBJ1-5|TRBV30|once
CAWRSGTAPYSNQPQHF
TGTGCCTGGAGGAGCGGGACAGCCCCATATAGCAATCAGCCCCAGCATTTT
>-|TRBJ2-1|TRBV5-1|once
CASSWGNSYNEQFF
TGCGCCAGCAGCTGGGGTAACTCTTACAATGAGCAGTTCTTC
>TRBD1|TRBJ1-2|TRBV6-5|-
CASSWDRNYGYTF
TGTGCCAGCAGTTGGGACAGAAACTATGGCTACACCTTC
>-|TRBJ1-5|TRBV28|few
CASSSPGFRQPQHF
TGTGCCAGCAGTTCCCCAGGGTTTCGTCAGCCCCAGCATTTT
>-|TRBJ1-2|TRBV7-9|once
CASSSTGSLGYTF
TGTGCCAGCAGCTCAACAGGTTCCCTTGGCTACACCTTC
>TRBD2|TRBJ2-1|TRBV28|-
CASSPPLAGGNSQFF
TGTGCCAGCAGCCCCCCACTAGCGGGAGGGAATTCTCAGTTCTTC
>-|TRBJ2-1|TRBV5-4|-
CASSRDRGFYNEQFF
TGTGCCAGCAGCCGAGACCGGGGCTTCTACAATGAGCAGTTCTTC
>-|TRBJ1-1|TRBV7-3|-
CASSTQGADTEAFF
TGTGCCAGCAGCACACAGGGTGCGGACACTGAAGCTTTCTTT
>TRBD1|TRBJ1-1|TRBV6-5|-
CASTNVAGTGEAFF
TGTGCCAGCACTAACGTAGCCGGGACAGGGGAAGCTTTCTTT
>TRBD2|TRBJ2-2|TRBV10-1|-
CASITGGGAFF
TGCGCCAGCATCACGGGCGGGGGTGCGTTTTTT
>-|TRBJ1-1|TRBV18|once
CASSLNTEAFF
TGTGCCAGCTCCCTCAACACTGAAGCTTTCTTT
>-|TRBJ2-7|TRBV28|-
CASRGWGTSGEQYF
TGTGCCAGCAGGGGATGGGGGACCTCAGGCGAGCAGTACTTC
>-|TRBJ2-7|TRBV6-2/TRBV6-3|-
CASSLPGLFEQYF
TGTGCCAGCAGTTTACCGGGTCTGTTCGAGCAGTACTTC
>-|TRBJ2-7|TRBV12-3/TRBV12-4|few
CASSFRAANEQYF
TGTGCCAGCAGTTTTCGGGCTGCGAACGAGCAGTACTTC